This T cell receptor beta chain was found in a study of T cell repertoires in cytomegalovirus infection. Study context: CMV epitopes used comprised recently identified HLA-C-restricted ones and well-studied HLA-B-restricted ones. Carrying CMV and the relevant HLA type showed in public TCR beta signatures. The study, taken as a whole, reports: The study identified carriers of CMV plus the relevant HLA from cumulative public TCR beta family frequency. Dominant in the ex vivo response were TCR beta clonotypes restricted by HLA-C and specific for CMV.

V lost 3 bases and J 5 bases, leaving 8 bases between the germline ends. CDR1 and CDR2 (germline): SEHNR, FQNEAQ (reference sequence). CDR3 size: 13 residues. With regard to this clonotype: Its target is unknown.

TCRdb used MiXCR to reprocess the reads, holding one entry per CDR3 protein. The sample includes around 770,000 distinct CDR3 sequences, around 29% of them seen just once. The sequences come from cultured CD8+ T cells from PBMCs, collected from culture after CMV antigen stimulation. The chain uses TRBV7-9 and TRBJ2-1; the D is unclear. The sequence was collected from a human donor in good health (CMV status not recorded). Some clones in this sample may be carry-over from other donors' samples. CDR3 in amino acids: CASSLDGHNEQFF. The CDR3 DNA follows: TGTGCCAGCAGCTTGGACGGACACAATGAGCAGTTCTTC.